This TCR beta chain is drawn from a study of identifying expanded T cells in peripheral blood. Of note for this clone: Its specificity is not known.

Some clones are missing from TCRdb's copy, which holds only in-frame ones; the method was immunoSEQ multiplex PCR. Here the sample spans about 86,000 clones, roughly 81% being singletons. General study points: Technical replicates showed around 1.2 changed clones; approximately two weeks approximately 16; four weeks 19. Clone count variance between roughly two-week samples rose with total template count.

No infections or other immune events were documented during collection. Sequencing input: blood. The clonotype originates from a person aged 18 to 75 in good health.

CDR3 sequence (DNA): TGTGCCAGCAGCTCCTCTGGACAGGGGGTATATGGCTACACCTTC. Translation gives CASSSSGQGVYGYTF. The rearrangement links TRBV7-3 to TRBJ1-2; 10 bases line up with TRBD1. V dropped 4 bases and J dropped 5; count of bases not matched to a gene: 7. Germline V gene lookup returns CDR1 SGHTA and CDR2 FQGTGA. This CDR3 has 15 amino acids.